This TCR beta chain was documented in a study of blood T cell repertoires in COVID-19. Across the study: The origin of the acute and convalescent COVID-19 samples was the United States, Italy and Spain. Sample material is recorded as cDNA or gDNA derived from T cells, B-cell-depleted T cells, or PBMCs.

With V trimmed by 3 bases and J by 4 bases, 8 bases remained unmatched. Germline V gene lookup returns CDR1 SNHLY and CDR2 FYNNEI. This CDR3 comprises 16 residues. Original handling: Amplification from reference gene primers served as the basis for estimated nucleated cell counts. Only in-frame clones appear in the TCRdb table, and some are missing; sequencing was by immunoSEQ multiplex PCR. The DNA gave D and trimming, while V, J and clone size come from that table. The table lists about 110,000 clones, roughly 85% of them singletons. Sequencing was performed on peripheral blood. This clonotype was sampled from a human donor in a cohort sampled during active COVID-19. The chain combines TRBV2 with TRBJ1-4, with TRBD1 matching 7 bases. This CDR3 reads CASSEGRGFSNEKLFF. For the CDR3, the DNA is TGTGCCAGCAGTGAGGGCAGGGGGTTCAGTAATGAAAAACTGTTTTTT. Together with reference TRBV2 and TRBJ1-4, the CDR3 gives the full variable domain: EPEVTQTPSHQVTQMGQEVILRCVPISNHLYFYWYRQILGQKVEFLVSFYNNEISEKSEIFDDQFSVERPDGSNFTLKIRSTKLEDSAMYFCASSEGRGFSNEKLFFGSGTQLSVL.